A few counts support the clone carrying this TCR beta chain. The data belong to a study of T-cell reconstitution after alpha-beta-depleted transplantation in children. V shed 5 bases and J 5 bases; nucleotides not matched to a gene: 9. Germline V gives CDR1 SEHNR, CDR2 FQNEAQ (reference sequence). CDR3 size: 16 residues. Construction of the TCRbeta library involved unique molecular identifiers. TCRdb passed the PCR reads through MiXCR, listing each CDR3 protein once. The sample has some 590,000 distinct CDR3 sequences; over 9.5% are singletons. This chain links TRBV7-9 with TRBJ2-7, with 13 bases lining up with TRBD2. The material sequenced was PBMCs from the stem cell graft donor, taken from the stem cell graft. This clonotype was sampled from a human donor who donated a stem cell graft to a child with acute myeloid leukemia. Here the CDR3 reads CASSRTSGSLPDEQYF. Written as DNA, the CDR3 is TGTGCCAGCAGCCGGACTAGCGGGAGTCTACCGGACGAGCAGTACTTC.